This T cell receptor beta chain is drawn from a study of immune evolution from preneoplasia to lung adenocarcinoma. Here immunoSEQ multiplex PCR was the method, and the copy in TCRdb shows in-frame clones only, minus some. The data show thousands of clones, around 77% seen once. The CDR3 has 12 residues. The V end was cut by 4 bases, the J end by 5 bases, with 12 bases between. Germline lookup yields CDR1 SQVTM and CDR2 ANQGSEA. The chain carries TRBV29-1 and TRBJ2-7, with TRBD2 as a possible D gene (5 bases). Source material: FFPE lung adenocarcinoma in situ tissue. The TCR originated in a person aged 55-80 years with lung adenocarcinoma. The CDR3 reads CSVAEGDHEQYF. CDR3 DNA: TGCAGCGTTGCCGAGGGAGACCACGAGCAGTACTTC.